A single sample gave rise to the 7 T cell receptor beta chains below, sequenced in a study of glioma-infiltrating T cells. Amplification of TCR alpha and beta CDR3 regions from RNA used iRepertoire nested multiplex PCR. TCRdb reprocessed the multiplex PCR reads via MiXCR and lists one record per CDR3 protein. Here the sample spans about 89,000 distinct CDR3 sequences, around 23% being singletons. Material: glioma tissue, nonneoplastic brain tissue, or PBMCs (not recorded which). The source of these receptors is a human donor with low-grade glioma or glioblastoma, undergoing nonglioma brain surgery, or in good health (not recorded which).

V is TRBV20-1 and J is TRBJ2-5; D perhaps matches TRBD1 (5 bases). Per the germline V gene, CDR1 is DFQATT and CDR2 is SNEGSKA (reference sequence). The CDR3 loop spans 13 amino acids. Trimming left V 5 bases short and J 4 bases short, with 14 bases between. The CDR3 here is CSASLRQGETQYF. Written as DNA, the CDR3 is TGCAGTGCTTCACTCCGCCAGGGAGAGACCCAGTACTTC.

There are many counts of this clonotype. The V gene is TRBV18, the J gene TRBJ2-7; TRBD2 agrees at 10 bases. This CDR3 contains 17 residues. V gave up 3 bases and J gave up 4 bases; unmatched junction bases: 12. In germline, CDR1 is KGHSH, CDR2 LQKENI. CDR3 protein: CASSPGQVPSGSYEQYF. The CDR3 DNA sequence: TGTGCCAGCTCACCGGGGCAAGTGCCTAGCGGGAGTTACGAGCAGTACTTC.

In regard to this clonotype: Mismatch with germline at one junction end may stem from a read error. The J gene is TRBJ2-7, the V gene TRBV11-1, with D perhaps assigned TRBD1 or TRBD2 (5 bases each). The CDR3 runs to 13 residues. Germline V lookup: CDR1 SGHAT, CDR2 FQDESV (reference sequence). This chain's CDR3 is CASSRVRDGKQYF. Here the CDR3 DNA reads TGTGCCAGCAGTCGCGTCCGGGACGGGAAGCAGTACTTT.

In the case of this clonotype: A much more abundant neighbour one base away suggests this may be a read error. The chain recombines TRBV4-1 with TRBJ1-4; D is ambiguous. The CDR3 runs 14 residues. Germline loops: CDR1 MGHRA, CDR2 YSYEKL. The CDR3 sequence: CASSQEAREENLFF. CDR3 DNA sequence: TGCGCCAGCAGCCAAGAGGCCAGAGAGGAAAATCTGTTTTTT.

In its sample, this clonotype was seen many times. The CDR3 region has the DNA TGTGCCAGCAGTGTGGGAGGAGAGACCCAGTACTTC. Translation: CASSVGGETQYF. The V call is TRBV6-2 or TRBV6-3, the J call TRBJ2-5; weak D call: TRBD2 (6 bases). V was clipped by 5 bases and J by 4 bases, with 8 bases between them. This CDR3 has 12 amino acids. The germline gives CDR1 MNHEY, CDR2 SVGEGT.

This clonotype showed up many times. The genes are TRBV20-1 and TRBJ1-1; D not resolved. Germline-derived CDR1 and CDR2 are DFQATT and SNEGSKA (reference sequence). This CDR3 spans 14 amino acids. V was pared by 3 bases and J by 2 bases, with 13 bases between. CDR3 nucleotide sequence: TGCAGTGCTAGCTCTTTACATGTTAACACTGAAGCTTTCTTT. Protein sequence: CSASSLHVNTEAFF.

The count of this clonotype is one. The V gene is TRBV5-4, the J gene TRBJ2-1; 11 bases line up with TRBD2. CDR1 SGHNT and CDR2 YYREEE come from the germline V gene (reference sequence). This CDR3 comprises 15 residues. The junction had 9 bases not matched to a gene; V was cut back by 0 bases and J by 13 bases. CDR3 sequence: CASSLAVSGRGIQFF. CDR3 coding DNA: TGTGCCAGCAGCTTGGCCGTTAGCGGGAGGGGAATTCAGTTCTTC.